This T cell receptor beta chain was recorded in a study of regulatory T cells in long-lasting Graves disease. Germline CDR1 reads KGHSH; CDR2 reads LQKENI. Trimming pared 7 bases from V and 3 bases from J, leaving 15 bases between. The CDR3 spans 14 residues. The sample holds a few counts of this clonotype. Regarding time point: newly diagnosed GD, antithyroid drugs for less than 3 months. After RNA was extracted from PBMCs, the TCR library was made from it. With iRepertoire HTBI primers and Arm-PCR of CDR3 regions, TCR beta libraries were built. TCRdb processed the multiplex PCR reads anew with MiXCR; each CDR3 protein has one entry. The sample records 550,000 or so distinct CDR3 sequences, about 12% being singletons. These data also featured in a second study, about T cells in Graves' hyperthyroidism and ophthalmopathy.

The genes are TRBV18 and TRBJ1-1, with no clear D. This receptor was identified in a woman in her 30s with Graves disease. The source was peripheral blood mononuclear cells (PBMCs), collected at new diagnosis, from a patient treated with antithyroid drugs. CDR3 DNA: TGTGCCAGCTTCCCCCTCGCCGGACACACTGAAGCTTTCTTT. Translating gives CASFPLAGHTEAFF.